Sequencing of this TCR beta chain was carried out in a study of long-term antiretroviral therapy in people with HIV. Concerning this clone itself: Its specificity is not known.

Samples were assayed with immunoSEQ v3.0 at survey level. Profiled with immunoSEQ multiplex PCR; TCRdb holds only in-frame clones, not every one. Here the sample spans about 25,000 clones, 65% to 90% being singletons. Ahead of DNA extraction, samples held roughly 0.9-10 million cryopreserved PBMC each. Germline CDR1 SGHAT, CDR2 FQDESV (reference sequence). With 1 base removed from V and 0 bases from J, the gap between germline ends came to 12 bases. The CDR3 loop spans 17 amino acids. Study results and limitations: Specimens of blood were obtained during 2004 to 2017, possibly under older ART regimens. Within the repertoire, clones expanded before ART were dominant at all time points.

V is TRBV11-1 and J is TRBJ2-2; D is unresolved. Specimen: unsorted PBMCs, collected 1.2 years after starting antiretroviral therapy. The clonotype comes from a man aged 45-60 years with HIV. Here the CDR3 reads CASSLEGSQANTGELFF. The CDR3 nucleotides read TGTGCCAGCAGCTTAGAAGGTTCCCAGGCGAACACCGGGGAGCTGTTTTTT.